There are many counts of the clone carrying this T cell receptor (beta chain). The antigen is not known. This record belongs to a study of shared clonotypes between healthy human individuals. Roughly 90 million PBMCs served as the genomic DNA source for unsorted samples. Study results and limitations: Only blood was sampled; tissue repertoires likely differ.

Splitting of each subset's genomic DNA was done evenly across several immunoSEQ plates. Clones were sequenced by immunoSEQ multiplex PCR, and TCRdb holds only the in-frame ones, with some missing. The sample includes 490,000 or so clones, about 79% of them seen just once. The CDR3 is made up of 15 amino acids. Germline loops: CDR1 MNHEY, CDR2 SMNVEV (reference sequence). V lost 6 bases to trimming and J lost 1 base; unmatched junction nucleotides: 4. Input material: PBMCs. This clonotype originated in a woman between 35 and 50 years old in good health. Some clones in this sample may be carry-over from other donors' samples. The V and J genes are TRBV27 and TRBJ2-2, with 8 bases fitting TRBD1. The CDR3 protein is CASRRTGWNTGELFF. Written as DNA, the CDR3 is TGTGCCAGCAGGCGGACAGGGTGGAACACCGGGGAGCTGTTTTTT.